Below, 22 T cell receptor beta chains from the same sample are listed, as sequenced in a study of blood T cell repertoires in COVID-19. The method was immunoSEQ multiplex PCR; TCRdb's version includes in-frame clones alone and lacks a portion of them. The top ten hold about 6.8% of the sample, which has more than 300,000 clones, around 90% seen once. The sequenced material came from peripheral blood. The receptors shown here come from a man aged 18 to 29 who had recovered from COVID-19.

The CDR3 nucleotides are TGTGCCAGCAGCGTATACACCTATGGCTACACCTTC. This translates into CASSVYTYGYTF. J is TRBJ1-2 and V is TRBV9; D is unresolved. The CDR3 has 12 residues. Germline V gene data show CDR1 as SGDLS and CDR2 as YYNGEE. Trimming cost V 1 base and J 4 bases, with 5 bases left between them.

The CDR3 coding sequence is TGTGCCAGCAGCTTTCTCCCGGGACAGTTCGGGGTAGAAGAGCAGTACTTC. Translating gives CASSFLPGQFGVEEQYF. The chain employs TRBV7-9 and TRBJ2-7; TRBD1 matches at 7 bases. The germline CDR1 and CDR2 sequences are SEHNR and FQNEAQ (reference sequence). This CDR3 is built from 17 residues. Trimming removed 3 bases from V and 7 bases from J; junction bases left unmatched: 18.

This chain links TRBV27 with TRBJ1-1; unclear D gene. CDR1 is MNHEY, CDR2 SMNVEV, per germline (reference sequence). The CDR3 length is 14 residues. The V end was cut by 8 bases, the J end by 3 bases, with 16 bases between. The CDR3: CASGLLGRDTEAFF. CDR3 in DNA: TGTGCCAGCGGCCTTCTAGGGAGGGACACTGAAGCTTTCTTT.

The chain links TRBV3-1 (or the pseudogene TRBV3-2) to TRBJ2-5, with 10 nucleotides matching TRBD2. This CDR3 region has 16 residues. Germline V lookup: CDR1 LGHDT, CDR2 YNNKEL (reference sequence). With 1 base clipped from V and 5 bases from J, the junction kept 7 bases outside the gene matches. The CDR3 loop is CASSQGGSGRRETQYF. The CDR3 nucleotides read TGTGCCAGCAGCCAAGGAGGTAGCGGGAGGCGGGAGACCCAGTACTTC.

CDR3 sequence: CAGAAETQYF. CDR3 in DNA: TGTGCGGGGGCTGCTGAGACCCAGTACTTC. The V and J genes are TRBV2 and TRBJ2-5; a weak D match, TRBD1 (6 bases). Germline V gives CDR1 SNHLY, CDR2 FYNNEI. The CDR3 contains 10 residues.

The chain joins TRBV19 to TRBJ2-1, with 8 nucleotides matching TRBD2. The germline V gene encodes CDR1 LNHDA and CDR2 SQIVND (reference sequence). V was pared by 4 bases and J by 0 bases, with 2 bases of the junction left unmatched. There are 15 residues in the CDR3. CDR3 sequence: CASSTGTSSYNEQFF. The DNA of the CDR3 is TGTGCCAGTAGTACCGGGACTAGCTCCTACAATGAGCAGTTCTTC.

The V and J genes are TRBV15 and TRBJ1-2; tentative D call: TRBD1 (6 bases). This CDR3 is 16 amino acids long. CDR1 LNHNV and CDR2 YYDKDF come from the germline V gene (reference sequence). Trimming took 5 bases from V and 6 from J, leaving 22 bases between them. The CDR3 loop is CATSRGGIGQGNGYTF. In DNA form, the CDR3 reads TGTGCCACCAGCCGAGGAGGGATTGGGCAGGGGAATGGCTACACCTTC.

This chain connects TRBV9 to TRBJ2-1; 10 bases fit TRBD2. Unmatched junction bases numbered 5, after V lost 0 bases and J lost 5 bases. Germline V gene sequence: CDR1 SGDLS, CDR2 YYNGEE. The CDR3 contains 16 residues. For the CDR3, the DNA is TGTGCCAGCAGCGTAGGGGGGCTAGCGGGAGACAATGAGCAGTTCTTC. Encoded protein: CASSVGGLAGDNEQFF.

V gene TRBV10-3 combines with J gene TRBJ2-1, with D possibly being TRBD1 (6 bases). CDR3 length: 14 residues. The germline V gene has CDR1 ENHRY and CDR2 SYGVKD. Trimming cost V 4 bases and J 10 bases, with 17 bases left between them. CDR3 sequence: CAISGTADRREQFF. The CDR3, as DNA: TGTGCCATCAGTGGGACAGCTGATCGAAGGGAGCAGTTCTTC.

CDR3 sequence reads: CASSVGGGTGGNEQFF. The CDR3 bases are TGTGCCAGCAGCGTAGGAGGAGGGACAGGGGGCAATGAGCAGTTCTTC. The chain joins TRBV9 to TRBJ2-1; 11 bases align to TRBD1. The V segment lost 0 bases and the J segment 6 bases; nucleotides outside the gene matches: 5. Germline CDR1 and CDR2: SGDLS and YYNGEE. The length of the CDR3 is 16 residues.

This clone was detected only a few times. The DNA of the CDR3 is TGCGCCAGCAGCCCTAGGACAGGGACAAATCAGCCCCAGCATTTT. Translating gives CASSPRTGTNQPQHF. The chain has TRBV4-1 and TRBJ1-5; 8 positions match TRBD1. Unmatched junction bases numbered 6, after V lost 4 bases and J lost 4 bases. The CDR3 consists of 15 residues. Germline loops: CDR1 MGHRA, CDR2 YSYEKL.

The chain combines TRBV14 with TRBJ2-2; 7 nucleotides agree with TRBD2. The CDR3 loop spans 15 amino acids. The V segment lost 6 bases and the J segment 5 bases; nucleotides outside the gene matches: 9. The germline CDR1 and CDR2 sequences are SGHDN and FVKESK. The CDR3 region is CASRRTGTKTGELFF. As DNA, the CDR3 is TGTGCCAGCAGGCGGACGGGGACTAAAACCGGGGAGCTGTTTTTT.

This clone was seen a single time. The V and J genes are TRBV6-5 and TRBJ2-7; 10 bases match TRBD2. V dropped 0 bases and J dropped 4; count of bases not matched to a gene: 6. Germline V lookup: CDR1 MNHEY, CDR2 SVGAGI. This CDR3 contains 16 residues. As DNA, the CDR3 is TGTGCCAGCAGTTACTCGAAAGCGGGAGGGCGGTACGAGCAGTACTTC. This translates into CASSYSKAGGRYEQYF.

This sequence joins TRBV4-1 and TRBJ1-2; 12 nucleotides agree with TRBD1. V shed 1 base, J shed 6 bases, and the junction held 9 bases outside the gene matches. The CDR3 loop spans 17 amino acids. Germline CDR1 and CDR2: MGHRA and YSYEKL. Here the CDR3 DNA reads TGCGCCAGCAGCCAAGGCGGGACAGGGGGCGTTGCGGATGGCTACACCTTC. Its translation is CASSQGGTGGVADGYTF.

This chain uses TRBV19 with TRBJ1-1; 9 positions match TRBD1. Trimming took 0 bases from V and 8 from J; bases not matched to a gene: 7. The CDR3 has 15 residues. Germline lookup yields CDR1 LNHDA and CDR2 SQIVND (reference sequence). DNA for the CDR3: TGTGCCAGTAGTATAGATCAGGTGGACAGGGGAGAAGCTTTCTTT. This translates into CASSIDQVDRGEAFF.

The chain joins TRBV20-1 to TRBJ2-1; D might be TRBD2 (5 bases). Germline V gene sequence: CDR1 DFQATT, CDR2 SNEGSKA (reference sequence). The CDR3 consists of 12 residues. V was pared by 3 bases and J by 9 bases, with 12 bases between. CDR3 sequence (DNA): TGCAGTGCTAGTAACGGGGTTGGTGAGCAGTTCTTC. Protein product: CSASNGVGEQFF.

The chain recombines TRBV6-6 with TRBJ2-2, with D tentatively TRBD1 (6 bases). Germline CDR1 MNHNY, CDR2 SVGAGI (reference sequence). V was shortened by 6 bases and J by 4 bases, with 15 bases between the two germline ends. CDR3 length equals 15 residues. For the CDR3, the DNA is TGTGCCAGCAGACTCTATACAGGGCCCACCGGGGAGCTGTTTTTT. Its protein product is CASRLYTGPTGELFF.

V is TRBV27 and J is TRBJ2-2; D uncertain. Per the germline V gene, CDR1 is MNHEY and CDR2 is SMNVEV (reference sequence). The CDR3 runs 15 residues. Trimming pared 5 bases from V and 0 bases from J, leaving 10 bases between. CDR3 sequence (DNA): TGTGCCAGCAGTACAAGGCGGCCGAACACCGGGGAGCTGTTTTTT. Its protein product is CASSTRRPNTGELFF.

The CDR3 loop reads CASSILGYNEQFF. The CDR3 DNA is TGTGCCAGTAGTATCCTAGGCTACAATGAGCAGTTCTTC. J is TRBJ2-1 and V is TRBV19; D ambiguous. Trimming stripped 3 bases from V and 3 bases from J, with 6 bases between. The CDR3 covers 13 residues. Germline V lookup: CDR1 LNHDA, CDR2 SQIVND (reference sequence).

This chain connects TRBV19 to TRBJ2-3; tentative D call: TRBD1 (6 bases). Trimming shortened V by 5 bases and J by 5 bases, and 17 bases separated the two germline ends. The V gene's germline CDR1 is LNHDA and CDR2 SQIVND (reference sequence). The CDR3 runs to 15 residues. The CDR3 loop is CASSRGDIGGDTQYF. CDR3 sequence (DNA): TGTGCCAGTAGTCGAGGGGACATAGGGGGAGATACGCAGTATTTT.

The chain uses TRBV9 and TRBJ2-2; TRBD1 is a possible D gene (5 bases). The CDR3 covers 15 residues. V lost 3 bases and J lost 7, with 16 bases in between. Germline CDR1 is SGDLS and CDR2 is YYNGEE. Written as DNA, the CDR3 is TGTGCCAGCAGCGGCTCAGGGAACGGCGGCGGGGAGCTGTTTTTT. Translated: CASSGSGNGGGELFF.

This chain connects TRBV6-2 or TRBV6-3 to TRBJ2-3, with TRBD1 matching over 9 bases. Per the germline V gene, CDR1 is MNHEY and CDR2 is SVGEGT. This CDR3 region has 17 residues. The V gene end was trimmed by 0 bases and the J gene end by 3 bases; junction bases not matched to a gene: 7. The DNA for the CDR3 is TGTGCCAGCAGTTACTCGATTCCTGGACAGGGGACAGATACGCAGTATTTT. It codes for CASSYSIPGQGTDTQYF.